The T cell receptor (beta chain) under discussion was sequenced for a study of cytomegalovirus exposure and HLA in healthy donors. Study summary: Earlier, roughly 180 million T cells were analyzed, and 90 million to 120 million unique TCR beta sequences were found among them. Study-wide findings and caveats: Within an earlier analysis, most TCR beta V segments proved productive either about 90% or about 30% of the time. Per published accounts, TCR beta sequences correctly predicted the HLA-A and HLA-B alleles of most subjects.

Those who donated were healthy bone marrow donors. This CDR3 is built from 16 residues. Trimming left V 1 base short and J 6 bases short, with 18 bases between. Germline V lookup: CDR1 PRHDT, CDR2 FYEKMQ (reference sequence). This clone was found a few times. Its target is unknown. PCR was performed using 60 Vbeta and 13 Jbeta primers. TCRdb keeps only in-frame clones here, not all; method: immunoSEQ multiplex PCR. This table has more than 150,000 clones, about 81% appearing once. The TCR sequence derives from a woman under 30 in good health and CMV-seropositive. The sample consisted of PBMCs. The chain carries TRBV13 and TRBJ1-2; no clear D gene. In DNA form, the CDR3 reads TGTGCCAGCAGCTTAGAAGCTTTGTTCGGAGAACATGGCTACACCTTC. Translating gives CASSLEALFGEHGYTF.